These 13 T cell receptor beta chains originate from one sample sequenced in a study of blood T cell repertoires in COVID-19. Assay: immunoSEQ multiplex PCR; the TCRdb copy retains only in-frame clones and omits some. The sample has about 64,000 clones, roughly 88% seen once. Material for sequencing was peripheral blood. The source of these receptors is a man between 65 and 79 years old with acute or convalescent COVID-19.

V is TRBV12-3 or TRBV12-4 and J is TRBJ1-1; D is unclear. Trimming took off 5 bases at V and 0 bases at J, with 4 bases between the two ends. This CDR3 spans 12 amino acids. In DNA form, the CDR3 reads TGTGCCAGCAGTCCCATGAACACTGAAGCTTTCTTT. Translating gives CASSPMNTEAFF.

The chain recombines TRBV7-9 with TRBJ2-3; D is undetermined. The CDR3 runs to 15 residues. Germline lookup yields CDR1 SEHNR and CDR2 FQNEAQ (reference sequence). The V end lost 0 bases, the J end lost 8 bases, and 15 bases lay between the germline ends. CDR3 nucleotide sequence: TGTGCCAGCAGCTTAGCAACGATTGGCTTTGGTACGCAGTATTTT. This sequence encodes CASSLATIGFGTQYF.

The genes are TRBV27 and TRBJ2-1; 8 nucleotides align to TRBD1. CDR3 length equals 15 residues. V was clipped by 6 bases and J by 6 bases; unmatched bases: 10. Germline loops: CDR1 MNHEY, CDR2 SMNVEV (reference sequence). The CDR3 DNA is TGTGCCAGCAGGTCCCAGGACAGGGCTGGCAATGAGCAGTTCTTC. Its translation is CASRSQDRAGNEQFF.

J is TRBJ2-7 and V is TRBV7-6; 9 bases align to TRBD2. This CDR3 spans 16 amino acids. CDR1 SGHVS and CDR2 FNYEAQ come from the germline V gene. Trimming at V came to 5 bases and at J to 6 bases, leaving 14 bases not matched to a gene. CDR3 residues: CASSGSVVRGGSEQYF. The CDR3 nucleotides read TGTGCCAGCAGCGGCTCGGTGGTGCGGGGGGGCAGCGAGCAGTACTTC. Looking up the rest from reference TRBV7-6 and TRBJ2-7 gives the full variable domain: GAGVSQSPRYKVTKRGQDVALRCDPISGHVSLYWYRQALGQGPEFLTYFNYEAQQDKSGLPNDRFSAERPEGSISTLTIQRTEQRDSAMYRCASSGSVVRGGSEQYFGPGTRLTVT.

This clone has only one observation. The V gene is TRBV3-1 (or the pseudogene TRBV3-2), the J gene TRBJ2-7; D gene unclear. V lost 4 bases and J lost 5, with 6 bases in between. The CDR3 length is 11 residues. Germline V gives CDR1 LGHDT, CDR2 YNNKEL (reference sequence). Here the CDR3 DNA reads TGTGCCAGCAGCCTGCGAGACGAGCAGTACTTC. The encoded protein is CASSLRDEQYF.

The chain links TRBV9 to TRBJ1-1, with D possibly matching TRBD1 (5 bases). The germline gives CDR1 SGDLS, CDR2 YYNGEE. Trimming removed 0 bases at V and 4 bases at J, with 16 bases between. There are 16 residues in the CDR3. In DNA, the CDR3 is TGTGCCAGCAGCGTAGTAGAAGGGGCCTTCGGCACTGAAGCTTTCTTT. It encodes CASSVVEGAFGTEAFF.

The count of this clone is one. This chain joins TRBV6-1 and TRBJ1-1; 8 bases are shared with TRBD1. V lost 6 bases to trimming and J lost 1 base; unmatched junction nucleotides: 4. This CDR3 contains 14 residues. Germline V gene sequence: CDR1 MNHNS, CDR2 SASEGT. In DNA form, the CDR3 reads TGTGCCAGCAGCCGGGACAGGCGGAACACTGAAGCTTTCTTT. It is translated as CASSRDRRNTEAFF.

The V and J genes are TRBV7-9 and TRBJ2-4; no clear D gene. Trimming removed 2 bases at V and 8 bases at J, with 10 bases between. The CDR3 runs 13 residues. The germline CDR1 and CDR2 sequences are SEHNR and FQNEAQ (reference sequence). CDR3 nucleotide sequence: TGTGCCAGCAGCTTATCCGGTGATCACATTCAGTACTTC. Protein: CASSLSGDHIQYF.

The chain couples TRBV15 to TRBJ1-1, with 8 bases matching TRBD1. J gave up 1 base and V 4 bases, and 5 bases lay outside the gene matches. The CDR3 length is 15 residues. CDR1 LNHNV and CDR2 YYDKDF come from the germline V gene (reference sequence). The CDR3 sequence: CATSKGQDWNTEAFF. CDR3 DNA sequence: TGTGCCACCAGCAAGGGACAGGATTGGAACACTGAAGCTTTCTTT. Combining the CDR3 with reference TRBV15 and TRBJ1-1 gives the whole variable domain DAMVIQNPRYQVTQFGKPVTLSCSQTLNHNVMYWYQQKSSQAPKLLFHYYDKDFNNEADTPDNFQSRRPNTSFCFLDIRSPGLGDTAMYLCATSKGQDWNTEAFFGQGTRLTVV.

The chain uses TRBV12-3 or TRBV12-4 and TRBJ2-5; TRBD2 might be the D (7 bases). Trimming left V 5 bases short and J 5 bases short, with 12 bases between. CDR3 length equals 13 residues. This chain's CDR3 is CASSPRGGETQYF. CDR3 nucleotides: TGTGCCAGCAGTCCTAGGGGGGGGGAGACCCAGTACTTC.

This chain joins TRBV19 and TRBJ2-2, with 11 bases matching TRBD2. CDR1 is LNHDA, CDR2 SQIVND, per germline (reference sequence). The trim removed 3 bases at V and 2 bases at J, leaving 11 bases unmatched. This CDR3 spans 19 amino acids. The CDR3 protein is CASSIWLAGGRRNTGELFF. CDR3 coding DNA: TGTGCCAGTAGTATTTGGCTAGCGGGGGGTCGACGCAACACCGGGGAGCTGTTTTTT.

The chain recombines TRBV27 with TRBJ1-6; a possible D gene is TRBD1 (5 bases). The V gene's germline CDR1 is MNHEY and CDR2 SMNVEV (reference sequence). This CDR3 is built from 16 residues. V shed 5 bases and J shed 0 bases, with 11 bases lying between them. The CDR3 bases are TGTGCCAGCAGTCTCCAGGGAACCTCCTATAATTCACCCCTCCACTTT. Protein product: CASSLQGTSYNSPLHF.

The gene calls are TRBV28 and TRBJ1-3; no clear D gene. CDR1 and CDR2 from the germline V gene are MDHEN and SYDVKM. The V end was cut by 2 bases, the J end by 1 base, with 6 bases between. The CDR3 is made up of 14 amino acids. CDR3 nucleotides: TGTGCCAGCAGTTTAACGGGGTCTGGAAACACCATATATTTT. Its protein is CASSLTGSGNTIYF.